In its sample, the clone carrying this TCR beta chain was seen a few times. What it recognizes is unknown. Arm-PCR of CDR3 regions and iRepertoire HTBI primers were used to build TCR beta libraries. One entry per CDR3 protein, called by TCRdb with MiXCR from the multiplex PCR reads. The repertoire has about 400,000 distinct CDR3 sequences, less than 25% of them found once; the top ten carry less than 25%. The entry originates in a study of regulatory T cells in long-lasting Graves disease. Regarding the study as a whole: Persistent disease was associated with favored TRBV28 usage and with favored use of TRBJ1-2 and TRBJ2-5.

This CDR3 comprises 12 residues. Germline lookup yields CDR1 SGHTA and CDR2 FQGNSA. Trimming cost V 4 bases and J 7 bases, with 11 bases left between them. Noted time point: persistent/refractory GD, antithyroid drugs over 5 years with positive TRAb. Making the TCR library involved RNA that had been extracted from PBMCs. All patients originated from an endocrinology department located in Xi'an, China. The chain has TRBV7-2 and TRBJ2-7; D remains unclear. The sequence was obtained from a female donor with Graves disease. Sequenced here: peripheral blood mononuclear cells (PBMCs), sampled when the disease was refractory, from a patient treated with antithyroid drugs. The CDR3 DNA reads TGTGCCAGCAGCTCGTTCGTTGGGGAGCAGTACTTC. This gives the protein CASSSFVGEQYF.